This T cell receptor beta chain was profiled in a study of glioma-infiltrating T cells. Amplification of TCR alpha and beta CDR3 regions from RNA used iRepertoire nested multiplex PCR. Input was about 95-400 ng of tissue mRNA or PBMC total RNA. TCRdb analysed the multiplex PCR reads with MiXCR anew, one entry per CDR3 protein. Of 160,000 or so distinct CDR3 sequences in the sample, roughly 45% were seen once. Comment on this clonotype: What it binds is not known. Since a much larger clone is just one base distant, this may be a read error.

Germline CDR1 is MGHDK and CDR2 is SYGVNS. The CDR3 is 14 residues long. Study-level findings and limits: Very few CDR3 sequences were shared between tissue and blood. Above-expected tissue-blood divergence occurred in all gliomas, most in low-grade ones.

This chain joins TRBV25-1 and TRBJ2-7; no definite D call. This receptor was obtained from a human donor with low-grade glioma or glioblastoma, undergoing nonglioma brain surgery, or in good health (not recorded which). Sequencing was done on a sample of glioma tissue, nonneoplastic brain tissue, or PBMCs (not recorded which). DNA for the CDR3: TGTGCCAGCAGTGAAGTCGGAGTCTCCTGCGAGCAGTACTTC. Protein: CASSEVGVSCEQYF.